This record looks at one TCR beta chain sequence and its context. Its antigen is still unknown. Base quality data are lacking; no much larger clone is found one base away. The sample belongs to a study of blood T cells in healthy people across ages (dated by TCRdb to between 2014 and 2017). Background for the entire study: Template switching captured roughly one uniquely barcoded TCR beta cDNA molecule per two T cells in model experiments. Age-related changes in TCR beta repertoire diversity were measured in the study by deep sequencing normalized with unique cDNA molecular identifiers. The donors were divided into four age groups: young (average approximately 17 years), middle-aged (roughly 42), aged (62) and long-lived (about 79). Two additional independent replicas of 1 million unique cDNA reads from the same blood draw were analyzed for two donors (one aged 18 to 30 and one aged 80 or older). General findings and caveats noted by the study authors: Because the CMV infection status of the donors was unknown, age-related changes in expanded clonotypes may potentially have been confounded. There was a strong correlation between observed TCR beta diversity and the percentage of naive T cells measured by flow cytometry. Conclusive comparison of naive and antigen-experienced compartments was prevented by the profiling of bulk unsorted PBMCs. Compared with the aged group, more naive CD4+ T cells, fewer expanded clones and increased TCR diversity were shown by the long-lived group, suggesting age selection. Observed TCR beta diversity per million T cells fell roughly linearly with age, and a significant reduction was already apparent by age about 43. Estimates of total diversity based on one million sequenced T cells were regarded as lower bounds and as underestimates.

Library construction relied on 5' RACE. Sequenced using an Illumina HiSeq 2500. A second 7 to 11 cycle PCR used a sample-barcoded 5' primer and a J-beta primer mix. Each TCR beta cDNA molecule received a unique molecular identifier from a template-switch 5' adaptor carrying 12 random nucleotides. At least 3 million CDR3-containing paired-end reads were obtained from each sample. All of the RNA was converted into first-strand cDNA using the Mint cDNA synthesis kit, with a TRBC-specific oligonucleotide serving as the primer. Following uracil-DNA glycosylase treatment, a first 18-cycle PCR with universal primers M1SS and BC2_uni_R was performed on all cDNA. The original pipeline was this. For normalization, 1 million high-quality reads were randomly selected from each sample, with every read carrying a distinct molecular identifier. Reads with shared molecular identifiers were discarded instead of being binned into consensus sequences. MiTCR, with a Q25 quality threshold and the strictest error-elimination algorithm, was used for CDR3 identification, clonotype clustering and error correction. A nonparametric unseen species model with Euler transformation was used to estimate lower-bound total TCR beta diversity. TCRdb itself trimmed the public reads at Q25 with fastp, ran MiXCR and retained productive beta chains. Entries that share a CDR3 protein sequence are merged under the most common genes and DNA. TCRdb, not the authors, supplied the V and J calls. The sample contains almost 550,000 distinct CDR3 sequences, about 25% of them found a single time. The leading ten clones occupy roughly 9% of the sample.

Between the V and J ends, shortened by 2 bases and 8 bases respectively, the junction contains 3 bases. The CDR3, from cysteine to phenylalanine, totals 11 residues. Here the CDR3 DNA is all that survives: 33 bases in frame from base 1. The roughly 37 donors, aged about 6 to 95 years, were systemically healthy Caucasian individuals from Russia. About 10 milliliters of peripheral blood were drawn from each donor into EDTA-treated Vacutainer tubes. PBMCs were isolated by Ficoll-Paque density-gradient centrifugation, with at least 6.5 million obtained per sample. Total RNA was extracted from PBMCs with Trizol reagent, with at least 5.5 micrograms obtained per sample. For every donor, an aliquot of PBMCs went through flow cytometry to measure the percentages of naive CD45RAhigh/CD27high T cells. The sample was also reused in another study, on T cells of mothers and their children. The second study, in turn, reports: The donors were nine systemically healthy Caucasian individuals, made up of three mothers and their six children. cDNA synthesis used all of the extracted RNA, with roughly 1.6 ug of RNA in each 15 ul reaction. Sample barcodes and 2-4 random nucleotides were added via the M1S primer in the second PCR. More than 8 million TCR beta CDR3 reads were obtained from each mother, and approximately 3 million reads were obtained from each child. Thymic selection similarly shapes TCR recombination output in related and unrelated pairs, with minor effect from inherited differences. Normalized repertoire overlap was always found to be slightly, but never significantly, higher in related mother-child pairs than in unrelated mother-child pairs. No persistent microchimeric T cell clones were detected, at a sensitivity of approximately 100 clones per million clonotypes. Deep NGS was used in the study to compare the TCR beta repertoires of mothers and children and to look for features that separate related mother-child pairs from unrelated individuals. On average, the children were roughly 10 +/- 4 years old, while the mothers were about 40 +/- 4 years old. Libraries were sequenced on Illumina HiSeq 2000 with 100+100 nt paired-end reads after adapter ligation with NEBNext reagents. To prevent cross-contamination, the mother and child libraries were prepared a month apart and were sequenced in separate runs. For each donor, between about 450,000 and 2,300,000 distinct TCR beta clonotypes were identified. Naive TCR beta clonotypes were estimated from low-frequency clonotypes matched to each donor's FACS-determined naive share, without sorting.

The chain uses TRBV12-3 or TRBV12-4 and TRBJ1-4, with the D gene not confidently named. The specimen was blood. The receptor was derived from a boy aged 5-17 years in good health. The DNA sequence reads TGTGCCAGCAGTTTAATAGAAAAACTGTTTTTT. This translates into CASSLIEKLFF.